A single sample gave rise to the 30 T cell receptor beta chains below, sequenced in a study of human T cells and chemical hapten exposure (dated by TCRdb to about 2021). Receptors were amplified or captured by RACE. The instrument given in TCRdb is NextSeq 500. TCRdb itself trimmed the public reads at Q25 with fastp, ran MiXCR and retained productive beta chains. Identical CDR3 proteins give one entry, which carries the most common genes and DNA. This sample comprises approximately 40,000 distinct CDR3 sequences, about 3% of them detected only once. The ten most abundant clones make up 6.5% to 8% of the sample. Taken with the paper, the label for time point translates to: patch test 2, 6 weeks after DPC sensitization. Sample treatment or condition, as interpreted from the label and publication: therapeutic diphenylcyclopropenone sensitization with weekly scalp DPC. Sequences were derived from whole blood, sampled in connection with sensitization to the hapten diphenylcyclopropenone (DPC). These TCRs come from a man aged 40-50 years with alopecia areata. Some clones in this sample may be carry-over from other donors' samples.

This clonotype was seen many times. The DNA for the CDR3 is TGTGCCAGCAGCCGGGGGGACGAGGGCTACGAGCAGTACTTC. Amino acids: CASSRGDEGYEQYF. The J gene is TRBJ2-7, the V gene TRBV3-1, with D perhaps TRBD2 (6 bases). V shed 4 bases and J shed 3 bases, with 13 bases lying between them. CDR1 is LGHDT and CDR2 is YNNKEL in the germline V gene (reference sequence). The CDR3 runs 14 residues.

This clonotype was recorded many times. V is TRBV20-1 and J is TRBJ2-1, with 9 nucleotides matching TRBD1. CDR3 length equals 15 residues. Germline V gives CDR1 DFQATT, CDR2 SNEGSKA (reference sequence). Losses at the gene ends were 6 bases for V and 3 bases for J; bases not matched to a gene: 9. The CDR3 sequence: CSAPDPDRGYNEQFF. The CDR3 DNA reads as TGCAGTGCCCCCGATCCGGACAGGGGCTACAATGAGCAGTTCTTC.

This clonotype showed up many times. This sequence joins TRBV6-1 and TRBJ1-2, with 7 bases lining up with TRBD1. Germline lookup yields CDR1 MNHNS and CDR2 SASEGT. The CDR3 length is 16 residues. J gave up 4 bases and V 1 base, and 9 bases lay outside the gene matches. CDR3 sequence reads: CASSEEGRRQGYGYTF. CDR3 bases: TGTGCCAGCAGTGAAGAAGGAAGGAGACAGGGCTATGGCTACACCTTC.

At least ten counts were recorded for this clonotype. The rearrangement uses TRBV28 and TRBJ2-1; TRBD2 matches 10 bases. V lost 7 bases, J lost 10 bases, and 10 bases stayed unmatched. CDR3 length: 14 amino acids. Per germline, CDR1 MDHEN and CDR2 SYDVKM. The CDR3 spells CASNGSGRAREQFF. The CDR3 nucleotides are TGTGCCAGCAACGGCAGCGGGAGGGCCAGGGAGCAGTTCTTC.

This clonotype was counted between two and nine times. This sequence joins TRBV20-1 and TRBJ2-7; 10 bases map to TRBD1. This CDR3 is built from 14 residues. The germline V gene encodes CDR1 DFQATT and CDR2 SNEGSKA (reference sequence). Trimming at V came to 0 bases and at J to 4 bases, leaving 3 bases not matched to a gene. The CDR3, as DNA: TGCAGTGCTAGAGATCGGGGACAGGGGTACGAGCAGTACTTC. It yields the protein CSARDRGQGYEQYF.

This clonotype was seen ten or more times. The chain joins TRBV7-8 to TRBJ2-2, with D perhaps being TRBD1 or TRBD2 (5 bases each). V lost 3 bases, J lost 7 bases, and 15 bases lay in between. Germline V gene lookup returns CDR1 SGHVS and CDR2 FQNEAQ. This CDR3 region has 15 residues. CDR3 sequence: CASSFSRIGGGELFF. The CDR3 region has the DNA TGTGCCAGCAGCTTTTCAAGGATTGGGGGCGGGGAGCTGTTTTTT.

Many counts were recorded for this clonotype. The rearrangement links TRBV28 to TRBJ1-5; TRBD1 matches at 7 bases. V trimming: 6 bases; J trimming: 5 bases; junction bases outside the gene matches: 7. The CDR3 totals 14 residues. CDR1 is MDHEN, CDR2 SYDVKM, per germline. DNA of the CDR3: TGTGCCAGCAGCCTGACAGGGCGGGATCAGCCCCAGCATTTT. As protein: CASSLTGRDQPQHF.

This clonotype occurred many times. The rearrangement uses TRBV14 and TRBJ2-2; TRBD1 matches 8 bases. V lost 4 bases, J lost 5 bases, and 3 bases stayed unmatched. CDR1 SGHDN and CDR2 FVKESK come from the germline V gene. There are 14 residues in the CDR3. CDR3 coding DNA: TGTGCCAGCAGCCCATGGACAGGGACCGGGGAGCTGTTTTTT. It translates to CASSPWTGTGELFF.

Many counts were recorded for this clonotype. J is TRBJ1-1 and V is TRBV18, with D hard to call. With 2 bases removed from V and 5 bases from J, the gap between germline ends came to 12 bases. The germline CDR1 and CDR2 sequences are KGHSH and LQKENI. The CDR3 covers 14 residues. This CDR3 is CASSPDGRITEAFF. The CDR3 DNA sequence: TGTGCCAGCTCACCAGATGGACGGATTACTGAAGCTTTCTTT.

This clonotype was observed many times. The rearrangement uses TRBV7-2 and TRBJ2-5, with D tentatively TRBD1 or TRBD2 (6 bases each). Trimming removed 1 base at V and 3 bases at J, with 12 bases between. This CDR3 spans 15 amino acids. The germline CDR1 and CDR2 sequences are SGHTA and FQGNSA. Here the CDR3 reads CASSLGGGTKETQYF. CDR3 coding DNA: TGTGCCAGCAGCTTAGGTGGCGGGACAAAAGAGACCCAGTACTTC. The full variable domain, completed using reference TRBV7-2 and TRBJ2-5, is GAGVSQSPSNKVTEKGKDVELRCDPISGHTALYWYRQSLGQGLEFLIYFQGNSAPDKSGLPSDRFSAERTGGSVSTLTIQRTQQEDSAVYLCASSLGGGTKETQYFGPGTRLLVL.

In this sample, this clonotype turned up many times. V usage is TRBV12-3 or TRBV12-4 and J usage is TRBJ2-3, with 12 nucleotides matching TRBD2. Trimming took 4 bases from V and 0 from J; bases not matched to a gene: 2. The CDR3 is made up of 16 amino acids. CDR3 residues: CASSSGTSGSTDTQYF. CDR3 nucleotide sequence: TGTGCCAGCAGTTCGGGGACTAGCGGGAGCACAGATACGCAGTATTTT.

This rearrangement joins TRBV5-1 to TRBJ1-6; D call uncertain. From germline, CDR1 is SGHRS and CDR2 YFSETQ. CDR3 length equals 14 residues. V was cut by 4 bases and J by 7 bases, with 12 bases left in between. The CDR3 spells CASSPLGSNSPLHF. DNA for the CDR3: TGCGCCAGCAGCCCACTAGGCTCGAATTCACCCCTCCACTTT.

Sample share makes this clonotype medium-sized (0.01 to 0.1%). The chain joins TRBV28 to TRBJ2-3, with 13 bases lining up with TRBD2. The CDR3 runs 16 residues. The junction had 8 bases not matched to a gene; V was cut back by 5 bases and J by 6 bases. Germline CDR1 reads MDHEN; CDR2 reads SYDVKM. CDR3 residues: CASSPLLAGGMDTQYF. The CDR3, as DNA: TGTGCCAGCAGTCCACTACTAGCGGGAGGGATGGATACGCAGTATTTT.

This clonotype was observed at least ten times. The chain combines TRBV20-1 with TRBJ1-5, with a weak D call TRBD1 (5 bases). The ends were cut back, 5 bases at V and 1 base at J, with 6 bases in the middle. Germline V gene data show CDR1 as DFQATT and CDR2 as SNEGSKA (reference sequence). The CDR3 totals 12 residues. The CDR3 reads CSAGGSNQPQHF. The CDR3 bases are TGCAGTGCTGGGGGGAGCAATCAGCCCCAGCATTTT.

The chain is built from TRBV6-5 and TRBJ1-5, with 7 bases fitting TRBD1. The germline CDR1 and CDR2 sequences are MNHEY and SVGAGI. There are 15 residues in the CDR3. After removal of 6 bases from V and 3 bases from J, the junction contained 8 bases not matched to a gene. Here the CDR3 DNA reads TGTGCCAGCAGCCCGGACAGGTTCGTCAATCAGCCCCAGCATTTT. Translation: CASSPDRFVNQPQHF.

The table lists this clonotype with many counts. CDR3 in amino acids: CASSYSVADTQYF. The CDR3 DNA follows: TGTGCCAGCAGTTACTCCGTGGCAGATACGCAGTATTTT. The chain employs TRBV6-5 and TRBJ2-3; D remains ambiguous. CDR1 is MNHEY, CDR2 SVGAGI, per germline. This CDR3 has 13 amino acids. V was pared by 0 bases and J by 4 bases, with 5 bases between.

Remarks on this clonotype: This clone may be a read error of a much larger clone one base away. This sequence joins TRBV12-3 or TRBV12-4 and TRBJ2-7; D ambiguous. V was trimmed by 6 bases and J by 12 bases, leaving 21 bases between them. The CDR3 runs 13 residues. CDR3 DNA sequence: TGTGCCAGCAGCGATGACCGGGCGCTCTGGCCGTACTTC. This codes for CASSDDRALWPYF.

A note on this clonotype: A much larger clonotype is one base distant, so this may be a read error. The chain combines TRBV2 with TRBJ2-7, with 7 bases that match TRBD2. Germline V gives CDR1 SNHLY, CDR2 FYNNEI. The CDR3 loop spans 14 amino acids. The CDR3 sequence is CASSETSGNYERYF. Here the CDR3 DNA reads TGTGCCAGCAGTGAAACAAGCGGGAACTACGAGCGGTACTTC.

This clonotype was recorded at least ten times. The genes are TRBV20-1 and TRBJ2-7, with D possibly matching TRBD2 (6 bases). CDR1 is DFQATT and CDR2 is SNEGSKA in the germline V gene (reference sequence). V shed 3 bases and J shed 0 bases, with 15 bases lying between them. This CDR3 is 15 amino acids long. CDR3 DNA: TGCAGTGCTAGTACCGGGGGAGGACTCTCCTACGAGCAGTACTTC. Residues: CSASTGGGLSYEQYF.

This clonotype has a count of ten or more. This chain links TRBV6-1 with TRBJ1-5, with D unresolved. Trimming removed 0 bases from V and 4 bases from J, with 10 bases in between. There are 15 residues in the CDR3. CDR1 is MNHNS and CDR2 is SASEGT in the germline V gene. CDR3 bases: TGTGCCAGCAGTGAAGCAAGAGGGCATAATCAGCCCCAGCATTTT. Residues: CASSEARGHNQPQHF.

The V and J genes are TRBV18 and TRBJ2-6, with 9 bases matching TRBD1. The CDR3 totals 19 residues. Germline CDR1 KGHSH, CDR2 LQKENI. Trimming took 4 bases from V and 0 from J; bases not matched to a gene: 10. This chain's CDR3 is CASSQLSGTGLSGANVLTF. CDR3 coding DNA: TGTGCCAGCTCACAACTTTCCGGGACAGGGCTCTCTGGGGCCAACGTCCTGACTTTC.

This clonotype was observed many times. The chain carries TRBV5-1 and TRBJ1-1; D not certain. V was clipped by 0 bases and J by 11 bases, with 14 bases between them. There are 13 residues in the CDR3. Germline lookup yields CDR1 SGHRS and CDR2 YFSETQ. CDR3 in amino acids: CASSLVGDPLAFF. The DNA for the CDR3 is TGCGCCAGCAGCTTGGTGGGTGATCCCTTGGCTTTCTTT. Together with reference TRBV5-1 and TRBJ1-1, the CDR3 gives the full variable domain: KAGVTQTPRYLIKTRGQQVTLSCSPISGHRSVSWYQQTPGQGLQFLFEYFSETQRNKGNFPGRFSGRQFSNSRSEMNVSTLELGDSALYLCASSLVGDPLAFFGQGTRLTVV.

Comments on this clonotype: A much larger clone is a single base away; this may be a read error. The chain is built from TRBV5-1 and TRBJ2-3; the D is unclear. The CDR3 has 14 residues. Per the germline V gene, CDR1 is SGHRS and CDR2 is YFSETQ. The CDR3 nucleotides read TGCGCCAGCGGCTTGCGGACCCGAGCAGATACGCAGTATTTT. Protein sequence: CASGLRTRADTQYF.

This clonotype was found many times. The rearrangement joins TRBV20-1 to TRBJ2-1; 7 bases map to TRBD2. The CDR3 spans 15 residues. After removal of 6 bases from V and 4 bases from J, the junction contained 12 bases not matched to a gene. Germline CDR1 reads DFQATT; CDR2 reads SNEGSKA (reference sequence). The CDR3 reads CSAPGGGSRYNEQFF. The CDR3 bases are TGCAGTGCCCCCGGCGGCGGGAGTAGATACAATGAGCAGTTCTTC.

This clonotype came up many times. J is TRBJ2-2 and V is TRBV12-3 or TRBV12-4; D might be TRBD1 or TRBD2, each matching 5 bases. The CDR3 has 15 residues. Deletions cut 5 bases from V and 5 bases from J, with 15 bases between. The CDR3 is CASSPRPGTTGELFF. The CDR3 nucleotides read TGTGCCAGCAGTCCGAGGCCAGGGACGACCGGGGAGCTGTTTTTT.

This clonotype occurred many times. Written as DNA, the CDR3 is TGTGCCAGCAGTTACCCGGGGGCGGGGGACTACGAGCAGTACTTC. The encoded protein is CASSYPGAGDYEQYF. The V call is TRBV28, the J call TRBJ2-7, with D possibly matching TRBD2 (7 bases). With 4 bases removed from V and 3 bases from J, the gap between germline ends came to 16 bases. The CDR3 contains 15 residues. Germline CDR1 and CDR2: MDHEN and SYDVKM. The complete variable domain, with remaining parts taken from reference TRBV28 and TRBJ2-7, reads DVKVTQSSRYLVKRTGEKVFLECVQDMDHENMFWYRQDPGLGLRLIYFSYDVKMKEKGDIPEGYSVSREKKERFSLILESASTNQTSMYLCASSYPGAGDYEQYFGPGTRLTVT.

This clonotype was counted many times. The chain employs TRBV18 and TRBJ2-7, with 9 nucleotides matching TRBD1. V shed 3 bases, J shed 4 bases, and the junction held 4 bases outside the gene matches. The length of the CDR3 is 14 residues. Germline CDR1 and CDR2: KGHSH and LQKENI. CDR3 coding DNA: TGTGCCAGCTCACCGGGGACAGGGAATTACGAGCAGTACTTC. It encodes CASSPGTGNYEQYF.

This clonotype came up many times. This sequence joins TRBV12-3 or TRBV12-4 and TRBJ2-5; the match to TRBD1 covers 8 bases. Unmatched junction bases numbered 4, after V lost 5 bases and J lost 2 bases. The CDR3 totals 14 residues. CDR3 DNA: TGTGCCAGCAGTACAGGGGGAGGACAAGAGACCCAGTACTTC. Its protein product is CASSTGGGQETQYF.

This clonotype was seen a few times. This sequence joins TRBV7-2 and TRBJ1-2, with no clear D. Trimming removed 3 bases from V and 8 bases from J, with 22 bases in between. CDR1 SGHTA and CDR2 FQGNSA come from the germline V gene. This CDR3 is built from 16 residues. The CDR3 region is CASSLKGSGMSNGYTF. CDR3 bases: TGTGCCAGCAGCTTGAAGGGTTCCGGGATGTCCAACGGCTACACCTTC.

This clonotype was seen repeatedly, ten times or more. The chain employs TRBV3-1 and TRBJ1-1; D ambiguous. The V end was cut by 3 bases, the J end by 4 bases, with 6 bases between. Germline lookup yields CDR1 LGHDT and CDR2 YNNKEL (reference sequence). This CDR3 region has 12 residues. The CDR3 bases are TGTGCCAGCAGCCAGGCTGGCACTGAAGCTTTCTTT. Translation: CASSQAGTEAFF.